Each of the 4 T cell receptor beta chains below was sequenced from the same sample in a study of T cells after yellow fever vaccination. One entry per CDR3 protein results from TCRdb running MiXCR on the 5' RACE reads. Of roughly 240,000 distinct CDR3 sequences listed, 6.5% to 7.5% are singletons. The specimen comprised CD4+ T cells sorted from PBMCs, sampled on the day of the yellow fever booster vaccination. The receptor source for this set is a young man who received the YFV17D yellow fever vaccine.

V usage is TRBV11-3 and J usage is TRBJ2-7; tentative D call: TRBD2 (5 bases). Trimming cost V 6 bases and J 0 bases, with 12 bases left between them. CDR3 length: 14 residues. Germline V gene data show CDR1 as SGHNT and CDR2 as YENEEA. The DNA of the CDR3 is TGTGCCAGCAGGGGAGTGGAGTTCTCCTACGAGCAGTACTTC. Protein product: CASRGVEFSYEQYF.

This clonotype was seen more than once but under ten times. The chain links TRBV20-1 to TRBJ2-1; TRBD2 aligns across 12 bases. This CDR3 has 15 residues. V dropped 5 bases and J dropped 9; count of bases not matched to a gene: 11. Germline V lookup: CDR1 DFQATT, CDR2 SNEGSKA (reference sequence). This chain's CDR3 is CSAYFGLAGMGEQFF. In nucleotides, the CDR3 is TGCAGTGCTTATTTCGGACTAGCGGGAATGGGTGAGCAGTTCTTC.

The chain is built from TRBV6-2 or TRBV6-3 and TRBJ1-6; 7 bases fit TRBD1. From germline, CDR1 is MNHEY and CDR2 SVGEGT. The CDR3 sequence is 15 residues long. V gave up 6 bases and J gave up 5 bases; unmatched junction bases: 7. The CDR3 DNA sequence: TGTGCCAGCAGAACAGGGGTAGTGGATAATTCACCCCTCCACTTT. Amino acid sequence: CASRTGVVDNSPLHF.

This clonotype has a count of ten or more. The rearrangement joins TRBV20-1 to TRBJ2-7; TRBD2 matches at 10 bases. Germline CDR1 is DFQATT and CDR2 is SNEGSKA (reference sequence). V was pared by 2 bases and J by 1 base, with 5 bases of the junction left unmatched. CDR3 length: 15 residues. This chain's CDR3 is CSARNSGRTSYEQYF. As DNA, the CDR3 is TGCAGTGCTAGAAATAGCGGGAGGACTTCCTACGAGCAGTACTTC.